The T cell receptor (beta chain) described here comes from a study of CD8+ T cells in alopecia areata. Study overall: Patients in the treated group were given tofacitinib by mouth, 5 to 10 mg twice a day.

Noted treatment: oral pan-JAK inhibitor, 5-10 mg twice daily. Alopecia areata patients had lesional scalp punch biopsies and peripheral blood taken from them. CDR1 and CDR2 from the germline V gene are SEHNR and FQNEAQ (reference sequence). The CDR3 runs to 15 residues. With 5 bases clipped from V and 5 bases from J, the junction kept 12 bases outside the gene matches. General study findings and limits: Mice showed clearer TCR sharing than patients did, a gap that was possibly HLA-related. A large proportion of expanded lesional clones were detected persisting in scalp and blood during tofacitinib.

RNA extraction and reverse transcription yielded cDNA as sequencing template. Generated by immunoSEQ multiplex PCR, the TCRdb table keeps only in-frame clones and is missing some. Counted here are 200,000 to 250,000 clones, about three fifths occurring once; the ten biggest clones make up 4% to 4.5%. This clone was observed a few times. The target antigen is unknown. V usage is TRBV7-9 and J usage is TRBJ2-7; 7 positions agree with TRBD2. This specimen was CD4+ T cells sorted from blood, taken at week 4, from a patient treated with tofacitinib. The source of this sequence is a human donor with alopecia areata. CDR3 coding DNA: TGTGCCAGCAGCGTTCCGGGAGGCCTGTCGGACGAGCAGTACTTC. It specifies CASSVPGGLSDEQYF.